These T cell receptor beta chains were read from a single sample in a study of T cells after yellow fever vaccination. TCRdb redid the calling of the 5' RACE reads with MiXCR, one entry per CDR3 protein. Here the sample spans 200,000 to 300,000 distinct CDR3 sequences, under 15% being singletons. The material sequenced was CD4+ T cells sorted from PBMCs, taken 45 days after the yellow fever booster vaccination. The receptors were gathered from a man aged 25 to 40 who received the YFV17D yellow fever vaccine. Each CDR3 is given without its conserved first and last residue. Each record gives: V gene, D gene, J gene, clone size, CDR3 protein. D genes are given only for firm matches. Expanded clones get a size class; other rows say once, few or many, or leave the size out.

V gene: TRBV5-6; D gene: -; J gene: TRBJ1-3; clone size: -; CDR3 protein: ASSVYARAGNTIY
V gene: TRBV18; D gene: -; J gene: TRBJ2-6; clone size: many; CDR3 protein: ASSPPGLSGANVLT
V gene: TRBV7-6; D gene: -; J gene: TRBJ2-7; clone size: few; CDR3 protein: ASSPLGRYEQY
V gene: TRBV10-3; D gene: -; J gene: TRBJ2-2; clone size: -; CDR3 protein: AISAEGRMDTGELF
V gene: TRBV5-1; D gene: -; J gene: TRBJ2-7; clone size: -; CDR3 protein: ASSRLQGSLAYEQY
V gene: TRBV20-1; D gene: TRBD1; J gene: TRBJ2-7; clone size: few; CDR3 protein: SARAGTGEAEQY
V gene: TRBV20-1; D gene: -; J gene: TRBJ2-7; clone size: -; CDR3 protein: SARMDPTEQY
V gene: TRBV12-3/TRBV12-4; D gene: -; J gene: TRBJ1-1; clone size: -; CDR3 protein: ASSPALKNTEAF
V gene: TRBV7-9; D gene: TRBD2; J gene: TRBJ2-3; clone size: few; CDR3 protein: ASSLVAGVTDTQY
V gene: TRBV29-1; D gene: -; J gene: TRBJ2-7; clone size: -; CDR3 protein: SVVLLQSSSYEQY
V gene: TRBV5-6; D gene: -; J gene: TRBJ1-2; clone size: few; CDR3 protein: ASSRRAGIDYGYT
V gene: TRBV5-1; D gene: TRBD1; J gene: TRBJ1-5; clone size: many; CDR3 protein: ASSIQGGFGQPQH
V gene: TRBV5-1; D gene: TRBD2; J gene: TRBJ2-1; clone size: -; CDR3 protein: ASSFGLAGTGGEQF
V gene: TRBV10-2; D gene: TRBD2; J gene: TRBJ2-1; clone size: -; CDR3 protein: ASRATSGPYNEQF
V gene: TRBV28; D gene: -; J gene: TRBJ2-1; clone size: many; CDR3 protein: ASSSQTVWSYNEQF
V gene: TRBV5-1; D gene: -; J gene: TRBJ2-1; clone size: few; CDR3 protein: ASSLQLNYNEQF
V gene: TRBV9; D gene: TRBD1; J gene: TRBJ2-7; clone size: -; CDR3 protein: ASSRYLDRVGEQY
V gene: TRBV20-1; D gene: -; J gene: TRBJ2-3; clone size: few; CDR3 protein: SARVLATTDTQY
V gene: TRBV6-5; D gene: -; J gene: TRBJ1-2; clone size: many; CDR3 protein: ASSYLGQNYGYT
V gene: TRBV7-2; D gene: TRBD1; J gene: TRBJ2-1; clone size: few; CDR3 protein: ASSGDSNSYNEQF
V gene: TRBV6-1; D gene: -; J gene: TRBJ1-1; clone size: -; CDR3 protein: ASSEPSRRGEAF
V gene: TRBV4-3; D gene: -; J gene: TRBJ2-7; clone size: few; CDR3 protein: ASSQEAPTGGGIYEQY
V gene: TRBV9; D gene: -; J gene: TRBJ2-7; clone size: -; CDR3 protein: ASSRLSRGREQY
V gene: TRBV28; D gene: -; J gene: TRBJ2-1; clone size: -; CDR3 protein: ASSRYVGGGYEQF
V gene: TRBV6-2/TRBV6-3; D gene: -; J gene: TRBJ2-1; clone size: -; CDR3 protein: ASSYSAKTYNEQF
V gene: TRBV7-8; D gene: -; J gene: TRBJ2-5; clone size: few; CDR3 protein: ASSPGGGRAGETQY
V gene: TRBV7-2; D gene: -; J gene: TRBJ2-1; clone size: -; CDR3 protein: ASSLASGGFNEQF
V gene: TRBV10-3; D gene: TRBD2; J gene: TRBJ2-7; clone size: -; CDR3 protein: AIRGGDSSALPSYEQY
V gene: TRBV5-1; D gene: -; J gene: TRBJ2-1; clone size: once; CDR3 protein: ASKGQRLSYNEQF
V gene: TRBV20-1; D gene: -; J gene: TRBJ1-4; clone size: -; CDR3 protein: SVRQGLNEKLF
V gene: TRBV5-6; D gene: -; J gene: TRBJ2-5; clone size: -; CDR3 protein: ASSFQGQETQY
V gene: TRBV20-1; D gene: TRBD2; J gene: TRBJ2-5; clone size: many; CDR3 protein: SASRPSGYQETQY
V gene: TRBV20-1; D gene: TRBD1; J gene: TRBJ2-6; clone size: -; CDR3 protein: SALTGGTTSWANVLT
V gene: TRBV12-3/TRBV12-4; D gene: -; J gene: TRBJ2-3; clone size: few; CDR3 protein: ASRQTRQASLDTQY
V gene: TRBV7-2; D gene: TRBD2; J gene: TRBJ2-1; clone size: -; CDR3 protein: ASSLMGALAGAGEQF
V gene: TRBV12-3/TRBV12-4; D gene: -; J gene: TRBJ2-1; clone size: few; CDR3 protein: ASSPTGGGRGAYNEQF
V gene: TRBV5-1; D gene: -; J gene: TRBJ2-5; clone size: -; CDR3 protein: ASSFRLPGNLETQY
V gene: TRBV20-1; D gene: -; J gene: TRBJ1-5; clone size: few; CDR3 protein: SAATGPNQPQH
V gene: TRBV7-2; D gene: TRBD1; J gene: TRBJ2-7; clone size: -; CDR3 protein: ASSLRDRAKVEQY
V gene: TRBV10-3; D gene: -; J gene: TRBJ2-3; clone size: -; CDR3 protein: AISDTQISDTQY
V gene: TRBV7-2; D gene: TRBD2; J gene: TRBJ2-7; clone size: few; CDR3 protein: ASSLDGAREGREQY
V gene: TRBV10-3; D gene: -; J gene: TRBJ2-7; clone size: many; CDR3 protein: AISEGGGYEQY
V gene: TRBV9; D gene: -; J gene: TRBJ2-5; clone size: few; CDR3 protein: ASNRDGATAETQY
V gene: TRBV7-9; D gene: TRBD1; J gene: TRBJ2-4; clone size: -; CDR3 protein: ASSHRDRGIQY
V gene: TRBV6-5; D gene: -; J gene: TRBJ1-1; clone size: few; CDR3 protein: ASSNTRRTANTEAF
V gene: TRBV20-1; D gene: -; J gene: TRBJ2-3; clone size: few; CDR3 protein: SAYMGEAGDTQY
V gene: TRBV4-2; D gene: -; J gene: TRBJ2-4; clone size: few; CDR3 protein: ASSQDETSTNIQY
V gene: TRBV12-3/TRBV12-4; D gene: -; J gene: TRBJ2-2; clone size: -; CDR3 protein: ASTPSGLAKHTGELF
V gene: TRBV15; D gene: TRBD1; J gene: TRBJ2-3; clone size: few; CDR3 protein: ATSNRDRSTDTQY
V gene: TRBV5-1; D gene: TRBD1; J gene: TRBJ2-5; clone size: few; CDR3 protein: ASGGTGARETQY
V gene: TRBV7-6; D gene: -; J gene: TRBJ2-1; clone size: -; CDR3 protein: ASSPSPSEGSYNEQF
V gene: TRBV4-3; D gene: TRBD2; J gene: TRBJ2-1; clone size: -; CDR3 protein: ASSPQTSGVYNEQF
V gene: TRBV5-6; D gene: -; J gene: TRBJ2-2; clone size: few; CDR3 protein: ASSLVGWASANTGELF
V gene: TRBV27; D gene: -; J gene: TRBJ2-7; clone size: few; CDR3 protein: ASSLGKRYEQY